Shown below are 20 T cell receptor beta chains from a single sample sequenced in a study of T cells after yellow fever vaccination. Using its own MiXCR run on the 5' RACE reads, TCRdb lists one record per CDR3 protein. The repertoire consists of some 340,000 distinct CDR3 sequences, with roughly 4% occurring once and the leading ten covering around 23%. Sample: PBMCs, taken 5 days after the yellow fever booster vaccination. The receptor set was obtained from a man aged 18 to 30 who received the YFV17D yellow fever vaccine.

This clonotype was detected only a few times. The chain is built from TRBV7-9 and TRBJ2-2; D uncertain. The germline V gene has CDR1 SEHNR and CDR2 FQNEAQ (reference sequence). Trimming cost V 5 bases and J 0 bases, with 13 bases left between them. This CDR3 has 16 residues. CDR3 DNA: TGTGCCAGCAGCACACCGACGGCTTCGAACACCGGGGAGCTGTTTTTT. Amino acids: CASSTPTASNTGELFF.

A few counts support this clonotype. This rearrangement joins TRBV10-3 to TRBJ1-6; the D is unclear. CDR3 length equals 12 residues. With 8 bases removed from V and 7 bases from J, the gap between germline ends came to 9 bases. Germline V gene lookup returns CDR1 ENHRY and CDR2 SYGVKD. CDR3: CAIGPGNSPLHF. In nucleotides, the CDR3 is TGTGCCATCGGCCCCGGCAATTCACCCCTCCACTTT.

This chain uses TRBV6-6 with TRBJ2-3; 8 nucleotides line up with TRBD2. V lost 0 bases to trimming and J lost 5 bases; unmatched junction nucleotides: 10. This CDR3 has 17 residues. Germline V gene data show CDR1 as MNHNY and CDR2 as SVGAGI (reference sequence). The CDR3 here is CASSYSFGSGVEDTQYF. Here the CDR3 DNA reads TGTGCCAGCAGTTACTCCTTCGGTAGCGGGGTCGAAGATACGCAGTATTTT.

This clonotype was counted only a few times. The V and J genes are TRBV14 and TRBJ1-6; 7 bases are shared with TRBD1. This CDR3 comprises 13 residues. The V gene end was trimmed by 5 bases and the J gene end by 10 bases; junction bases not matched to a gene: 5. CDR1 is SGHDN and CDR2 is FVKESK in the germline V gene. CDR3 residues: CASSSQGHSPLHF. CDR3 coding DNA: TGTGCCAGCAGCTCACAGGGGCACTCACCCCTCCACTTT.

This chain joins TRBV9 and TRBJ1-5; the D gene is possibly TRBD1 (5 bases). Trimming removed 4 bases at V and 0 bases at J, with 8 bases between. The CDR3 totals 14 residues. From germline, CDR1 is SGDLS and CDR2 YYNGEE. CDR3 in amino acids: CASSYDSSNQPQHF. The CDR3 DNA follows: TGTGCCAGCAGCTATGACAGTAGCAATCAGCCCCAGCATTTT. The variable domain in full, completed from reference TRBV9 and TRBJ1-5, reads DSGVTQTPKHLITATGQRVTLRCSPRSGDLSVYWYQQSLDQGLQFLIQYYNGEERAKGNILERFSAQQFPDLHSELNLSSLELGDSALYFCASSYDSSNQPQHFGDGTRLSIL.

This clonotype was observed at least ten times. The chain is built from TRBV7-2 and TRBJ2-3; 9 bases align to TRBD2. The CDR3 consists of 15 residues. Unmatched junction bases numbered 7, after V lost 1 base and J lost 8 bases. Germline CDR1 is SGHTA and CDR2 is FQGNSA. The CDR3 sequence: CASSLVGSGGGTQYF. The CDR3 bases are TGTGCCAGCAGCTTAGTAGGTAGCGGGGGAGGTACGCAGTATTTT.

This clonotype was detected a few times. Here the CDR3 DNA reads TGTGCCAGCAGTCCTATAGACAGCGATTATAGCAATCAGCCCCAGCATTTT. Protein: CASSPIDSDYSNQPQHF. This chain uses TRBV6-5 with TRBJ1-5, with a possible D match to TRBD1 (5 bases). V was clipped by 5 bases and J by 0 bases, with 17 bases between them. CDR3 length: 17 amino acids. Germline V lookup: CDR1 MNHEY, CDR2 SVGAGI.

This clonotype was observed a handful of times. The V call is TRBV7-2, the J call TRBJ2-7; D is unresolved. CDR1 and CDR2 (germline): SGHTA, FQGNSA. V was shortened by 5 bases and J by 5 bases, with 16 bases between the two germline ends. The CDR3 sequence is 14 residues long. In DNA form, the CDR3 reads TGTGCCAGCAGCCCCGAGTACAAGGATCACGAGCAGTACTTC. Encoded protein: CASSPEYKDHEQYF.

This clonotype was picked up many times. This sequence joins TRBV5-1 and TRBJ2-3, with D hard to call. Germline-derived CDR1 and CDR2 are SGHRS and YFSETQ. The CDR3 consists of 16 residues. V lost 6 bases, J lost 0 bases, and 17 bases lay in between. The CDR3 sequence: CASKIMSSPSTDTQYF. In DNA form, the CDR3 reads TGCGCCAGCAAGATTATGTCATCCCCTAGCACAGATACGCAGTATTTT.

The chain employs TRBV10-1 and TRBJ2-7; D may correspond to TRBD1 or TRBD2 (5 bases each). CDR1 is WNHNN and CDR2 is SYGVQD in the germline V gene (reference sequence). CDR3 length equals 12 residues. V was shortened by 8 bases and J by 6 bases, with 14 bases between the two germline ends. Here the CDR3 reads CASEGLLFEQYF. CDR3 DNA sequence: TGCGCCAGCGAGGGGCTACTCTTCGAGCAGTACTTC.

This chain links TRBV20-1 with TRBJ1-5, with D maybe TRBD1 (6 bases). The V end lost 6 bases, the J end lost 5 bases, and 17 bases lay between the germline ends. The CDR3 length is 14 residues. CDR1 is DFQATT and CDR2 is SNEGSKA in the germline V gene (reference sequence). The CDR3 spells CSADLPTGHQPQHF. CDR3 coding DNA: TGCAGTGCCGACCTCCCGACAGGTCATCAGCCCCAGCATTTT.

This clonotype was picked up a small number of times. The chain recombines TRBV12-3 or TRBV12-4 with TRBJ2-5, with unresolved D. The CDR3 covers 13 residues. Trimming cost V 1 base and J 5 bases, with 8 bases left between them. The CDR3 nucleotides read TGTGCCAGCAGTTTAGGGGGTCTTGAGACCCAGTACTTC. Translating it yields CASSLGGLETQYF.

This clonotype was found many times. V gene TRBV7-2 combines with J gene TRBJ2-1; 10 nucleotides align to TRBD2. This CDR3 region has 15 residues. The V gene's germline CDR1 is SGHTA and CDR2 FQGNSA. J gave up 5 bases and V 6 bases, and 7 bases lay outside the gene matches. CDR3 nucleotide sequence: TGTGCCAGCAGGTTGCTAGCGGGGGACAACAATGAGCAGTTCTTC. This gives the protein CASRLLAGDNNEQFF.

This clonotype was counted only a few times. This chain joins TRBV4-2 and TRBJ1-6; TRBD1 matches 7 bases. The J segment lost 8 bases and the V segment lost 2 bases, leaving 12 bases of the junction unmatched. From germline, CDR1 is LGHNA and CDR2 YNFKEQ. This CDR3 comprises 17 residues. The chain's CDR3 is CASSQPQGTGVDSPLHF. In DNA, the CDR3 is TGTGCCAGCAGCCAACCACAGGGGACGGGTGTTGATTCACCCCTCCACTTT.

The sample holds many counts of this clonotype. CDR3 in amino acids: CSAGLSGSLHEQFF. CDR3 nucleotide sequence: TGCAGTGCGGGGCTTAGCGGGTCGTTACATGAGCAGTTCTTC. This chain connects TRBV20-1 to TRBJ2-1; 7 positions agree with TRBD2. Germline-derived CDR1 and CDR2 are DFQATT and SNEGSKA (reference sequence). The CDR3 has 14 amino acids. V was pared by 6 bases and J by 8 bases, with 13 bases of the junction left unmatched.

The rearrangement joins TRBV20-1 to TRBJ2-5, with 7 positions matching TRBD1. With 5 bases clipped from V and 4 bases from J, the junction kept 16 bases outside the gene matches. The germline V gene has CDR1 DFQATT and CDR2 SNEGSKA (reference sequence). The CDR3 is 16 residues long. In DNA form, the CDR3 reads TGCAGTGCTGCCGATCTAGACAGGGTGGCGGGAGAGACCCAGTACTTC. This codes for CSAADLDRVAGETQYF.

This clonotype was seen ten or more times. V and J are TRBV11-3 and TRBJ2-1, with D unresolved. The CDR3 sequence is 13 residues long. Germline lookup yields CDR1 SGHNT and CDR2 YENEEA. The V end was cut by 3 bases, the J end by 9 bases, with 12 bases between. The CDR3: CASSFLFPGEQFF. As DNA, the CDR3 is TGTGCCAGCAGCTTCCTATTTCCGGGTGAGCAGTTCTTC.

This chain connects TRBV12-3 or TRBV12-4 to TRBJ2-3; D uncertain. This CDR3 comprises 17 residues. Deletions cut 5 bases from V and 0 bases from J, with 18 bases between. The CDR3 DNA reads TGTGCCAGCAGTCCTCCCCTGGGTGAAACTAGCACAGATACGCAGTATTTT. It translates to CASSPPLGETSTDTQYF.

This clonotype was recorded many times. V gene TRBV6-5 combines with J gene TRBJ2-7; no clear D. V shed 6 bases and J shed 2 bases, with 11 bases lying between them. CDR1 MNHEY and CDR2 SVGAGI come from the germline V gene. The CDR3 extends over 13 amino acids. Written as DNA, the CDR3 is TGTGCCAGCAGACGTAGTGGGGCCTACGAGCAGTACTTC. Translated, it gives CASRRSGAYEQYF.

The chain links TRBV7-9 to TRBJ2-1; 15 bases agree with TRBD2. V gave up 8 bases and J gave up 8 bases; unmatched junction bases: 13. The CDR3 contains 17 residues. Germline loops: CDR1 SEHNR, CDR2 FQNEAQ (reference sequence). CDR3 coding DNA: TGTGCCAGCGGATGGGCCGGGACTAGCGGGGGGTTAGATGAGCAGTTCTTC. As protein: CASGWAGTSGGLDEQFF.